These T cell receptor beta chains were read from a single sample in a study of immune evolution from preneoplasia to lung adenocarcinoma. The protocol was immunoSEQ multiplex PCR, while the TCRdb copy is restricted to in-frame clones and leaves out a portion. The data show about 4,000 clones, around nine tenths seen once. The sample taken for sequencing was FFPE minimally invasive lung adenocarcinoma tissue. Every receptor here comes from a donor at least 70 years old with lung adenocarcinoma. Both conserved end residues are part of each CDR3. The D gene is left open where the match is weak. Clone size is shown for a subset of rows, as once, few, many or a class of expanded clone.

J gene: TRBJ2-6
D gene: -
clone size: -
V gene: TRBV7-9
CDR3 DNA: TGTGCCAGCAGTACCGGGACGGCCAACGTCCTGACTTTC
CDR3 protein: CASSTGTANVLTF

J gene: TRBJ2-7
D gene: -
clone size: -
V gene: TRBV7-2
CDR3 DNA: TGTGCCAGCAGCTTTGGTTGGTCCACCTACGAGCAGTACTTC
CDR3 protein: CASSFGWSTYEQYF

J gene: TRBJ2-1
D gene: -
clone size: -
V gene: TRBV28
CDR3 DNA: TGTGCCAGCACCCTTGGTTTTGGGGATTACTACAATGAGCAGTTCTTC
CDR3 protein: CASTLGFGDYYNEQFF

J gene: TRBJ1-1
D gene: -
clone size: -
V gene: TRBV18
CDR3 DNA: TGTGCCAGCTCACCATCGAGGGCATCTGAAACTGAAGCTTTCTTT
CDR3 protein: CASSPSRASETEAFF

J gene: TRBJ1-4
D gene: -
clone size: -
V gene: TRBV6-1
CDR3 DNA: TGTGCCAGCAGTGTAGGATATGGTGAAAAACTGTTTTTT
CDR3 protein: CASSVGYGEKLFF

J gene: TRBJ2-7
D gene: TRBD2
clone size: -
V gene: TRBV7-2
CDR3 DNA: TGTGCCAGCAGCACCGGACTAGCGGGGCGGTGGGAGCAGTACTTC
CDR3 protein: CASSTGLAGRWEQYF

J gene: TRBJ2-6
D gene: -
clone size: -
V gene: TRBV7-3
CDR3 DNA: TGTGCCAGCAGCTACTCTGGGGCCAACGTCCTGACTTTC
CDR3 protein: CASSYSGANVLTF

J gene: TRBJ1-4
D gene: -
clone size: -
V gene: TRBV28
CDR3 DNA: TGTGCCACCTTACAGGGCAGGGAAAAACTGTTTTTT
CDR3 protein: CATLQGREKLFF

J gene: TRBJ1-5
D gene: TRBD1
clone size: -
V gene: TRBV9
CDR3 DNA: TGTGCCAGCAGCGGGACAGGGAGCAATCAGCCCCAGCATTTT
CDR3 protein: CASSGTGSNQPQHF

J gene: TRBJ2-3
D gene: TRBD1
clone size: -
V gene: TRBV9
CDR3 DNA: TGTGCCAGCAGCGTAGCGGGACAGGGCACAGATACGCAGTATTTT
CDR3 protein: CASSVAGQGTDTQYF

J gene: TRBJ2-7
D gene: -
clone size: -
V gene: TRBV25-1
CDR3 DNA: TGTGCCAGCAGTGAATCAGCCAGGGACAATGGCGAGCAGTACTTC
CDR3 protein: CASSESARDNGEQYF

J gene: TRBJ2-7
D gene: -
clone size: -
V gene: TRBV7-2
CDR3 DNA: TGTGCCAGCAGCATATCGACAGCCTACGAGCAGTACTTC
CDR3 protein: CASSISTAYEQYF

J gene: TRBJ2-1
D gene: TRBD1
clone size: -
V gene: TRBV29-1
CDR3 DNA: TGCAGCGTTGAATACAGGGGAGTGGGCAATGAGCAGTTCTTC
CDR3 protein: CSVEYRGVGNEQFF

J gene: TRBJ1-1
D gene: TRBD1
clone size: -
V gene: TRBV7-2
CDR3 DNA: TGTGCCAGCAGCTTATCTCCGGACAGGGAAGCTTTCTTT
CDR3 protein: CASSLSPDREAFF

J gene: TRBJ2-7
D gene: TRBD1
clone size: -
V gene: TRBV6-6
CDR3 DNA: TGTGCCGCTCTGGGGACAGAAGCCTACGAGCAGTACTTC
CDR3 protein: CAALGTEAYEQYF

J gene: TRBJ2-3
D gene: -
clone size: -
V gene: TRBV14
CDR3 DNA: TGTGCCAGCAGCCGGCTTCAGAGAGATACGCAGTATTTT
CDR3 protein: CASSRLQRDTQYF

J gene: TRBJ1-1
D gene: -
clone size: -
V gene: TRBV5-1
CDR3 DNA: TGCGCCAGCAGTTCGGGCCGGGGTAACACTGAAGCTTTCTTT
CDR3 protein: CASSSGRGNTEAFF

J gene: TRBJ2-7
D gene: -
clone size: -
V gene: TRBV4-1
CDR3 DNA: TGCGCCAGCAGCCAAGATCCTAACGTGGACAAGAGCTCCTACGAGCAGTACTTC
CDR3 protein: CASSQDPNVDKSSYEQYF

J gene: TRBJ1-2
D gene: -
clone size: few
V gene: TRBV28
CDR3 DNA: TGTGCCAGCGCAAAAAACTATGGCTACACCTTC
CDR3 protein: CASAKNYGYTF

J gene: TRBJ2-7
D gene: -
clone size: -
V gene: TRBV5-5
CDR3 DNA: TGTGCCAGCAGCTTTGGCAGGGAGTACGAGCAGTACTTC
CDR3 protein: CASSFGREYEQYF

J gene: TRBJ2-7
D gene: TRBD1
clone size: -
V gene: TRBV18
CDR3 DNA: TGTGCCAGCTCACCACCGACAGGGGCAGGCGAGCAGTACTTC
CDR3 protein: CASSPPTGAGEQYF

J gene: TRBJ2-2
D gene: -
clone size: -
V gene: TRBV30
CDR3 DNA: TGTGCCTGGAGTGTTCAGGACGGGGAGCTGTTTTTT
CDR3 protein: CAWSVQDGELFF

J gene: TRBJ2-6
D gene: -
clone size: -
V gene: TRBV9
CDR3 DNA: TGTGCCAGCAGCCCCGGCCTCTTTGGGGGGGCCAACGTCCTGACTTTC
CDR3 protein: CASSPGLFGGANVLTF

J gene: TRBJ2-2
D gene: TRBD2
clone size: -
V gene: TRBV4-2
CDR3 DNA: TGTGCCAGCAGCCAACTAGCGGGAGGGCCGGACACCGGGGAGCTGTTTTTT
CDR3 protein: CASSQLAGGPDTGELFF

J gene: TRBJ1-2
D gene: -
clone size: -
V gene: TRBV6-1
CDR3 DNA: TGTGCCAGCAGTGGACCCGTCGGAGGGCTCAACTATGGCTACACCTTC
CDR3 protein: CASSGPVGGLNYGYTF

J gene: TRBJ2-1
D gene: -
clone size: -
V gene: TRBV11-2
CDR3 DNA: TGTGCCAGCACCAAGGGGAGCGGTTCCTACAATGAGCAGTTCTTC
CDR3 protein: CASTKGSGSYNEQFF

J gene: TRBJ2-1
D gene: TRBD1
clone size: -
V gene: TRBV5-1
CDR3 DNA: TGCGCCAGCAGCGCTCACAGGGGGCCCTACAATGAGCAGTTCTTC
CDR3 protein: CASSAHRGPYNEQFF

J gene: TRBJ2-7
D gene: TRBD1
clone size: -
V gene: TRBV28
CDR3 DNA: TGTGCCAGCAGTTTAGAATACAGGGGAGCCGAGCAGTACTTC
CDR3 protein: CASSLEYRGAEQYF

J gene: TRBJ1-2
D gene: -
clone size: -
V gene: TRBV28
CDR3 DNA: TGTGCCAGCACCTCCCTCTTCTTTTATGGCTACACCTTC
CDR3 protein: CASTSLFFYGYTF

J gene: TRBJ2-7
D gene: TRBD2
clone size: -
V gene: TRBV15
CDR3 DNA: TGTGCCACCAGCACTGGACTAGCGGAACCCTACGAGCAGTACTTC
CDR3 protein: CATSTGLAEPYEQYF

J gene: TRBJ2-7
D gene: -
clone size: -
V gene: TRBV7-6
CDR3 DNA: TGTGCCAGCAGCTTAGCGGGGGCAGGGTTCTACGAGCAGTACTTC
CDR3 protein: CASSLAGAGFYEQYF

J gene: TRBJ2-5
D gene: -
clone size: -
V gene: TRBV5-4
CDR3 DNA: TGTGCCAGCAGCTTGCGAGGGGGAGTGGAGACCCAGTACTTC
CDR3 protein: CASSLRGGVETQYF

J gene: TRBJ1-3
D gene: TRBD1
clone size: -
V gene: TRBV4-1
CDR3 DNA: TGCGCCAGCAGCCCAAGAGACAGGGCCTCTGGAAACACCATATATTTT
CDR3 protein: CASSPRDRASGNTIYF

J gene: TRBJ2-1
D gene: TRBD2
clone size: few
V gene: TRBV6-5
CDR3 DNA: TGTGCCAGCAGTTACGGCGGGACTAGCGGGAGGAATGAGCAGTTCTTC
CDR3 protein: CASSYGGTSGRNEQFF

J gene: TRBJ2-3
D gene: -
clone size: -
V gene: TRBV28
CDR3 DNA: TGTGCCAGCAGCCGAGAAATAGCCGATACGCAGTATTTT
CDR3 protein: CASSREIADTQYF

J gene: TRBJ1-2
D gene: -
clone size: -
V gene: TRBV5-1
CDR3 DNA: TGCGCCAGCAGCGTGGACCTCGGTGATTATGGCTACACCTTC
CDR3 protein: CASSVDLGDYGYTF

J gene: TRBJ2-7
D gene: TRBD2
clone size: -
V gene: TRBV5-6
CDR3 DNA: TGTGCCAGCAGCTACACCGGGACTACCGCCTACGAGCAGTACTTC
CDR3 protein: CASSYTGTTAYEQYF

J gene: TRBJ2-2
D gene: TRBD2
clone size: large
V gene: TRBV19
CDR3 DNA: TGTGCCAGTAGTACTAGCGGGATCGCCGGGGAGCTGTTTTTT
CDR3 protein: CASSTSGIAGELFF

J gene: TRBJ2-7
D gene: TRBD1
clone size: once
V gene: TRBV18
CDR3 DNA: TGTGCCAGCTCACCACGACAGGGGCTTTACGAGCAGTACTTC
CDR3 protein: CASSPRQGLYEQYF

J gene: TRBJ2-7
D gene: TRBD1
clone size: -
V gene: TRBV4-1
CDR3 DNA: TGCGCCAGCAGCGATGGACAGGGTCTCACCGAGCAGTACTTC
CDR3 protein: CASSDGQGLTEQYF

J gene: TRBJ2-5
D gene: -
clone size: -
V gene: TRBV7-3
CDR3 DNA: TGTGCCAGCAGCGCCGGCAATGGGGAGACCCAGTACTTC
CDR3 protein: CASSAGNGETQYF

J gene: TRBJ1-2
D gene: -
clone size: -
V gene: TRBV6-5
CDR3 DNA: TGTGCCAGCAGCCTAGTGGGGGCGGATGGCTACACCTTC
CDR3 protein: CASSLVGADGYTF

J gene: TRBJ2-7
D gene: TRBD2
clone size: -
V gene: TRBV7-2
CDR3 DNA: TGTGCCAGCAGCCTAAGACTAGCGGCGCGCTACGAGCAGTACTTC
CDR3 protein: CASSLRLAARYEQYF

J gene: TRBJ1-1
D gene: -
clone size: -
V gene: TRBV14
CDR3 DNA: TGTGCCAGCAGCCAGAGCCCCCGGACTGAAGCTTTCTTT
CDR3 protein: CASSQSPRTEAFF

J gene: TRBJ2-3
D gene: -
clone size: -
V gene: TRBV15
CDR3 DNA: TGTGCCACCAGCTCCCGACTAGACGATACGCAGTATTTT
CDR3 protein: CATSSRLDDTQYF

J gene: TRBJ2-2
D gene: -
clone size: -
V gene: TRBV7-2
CDR3 DNA: TGTGCCAGCAGCTTCCCCCGGGGCACCTTTACCGGGGAGCTGTTTTTT
CDR3 protein: CASSFPRGTFTGELFF

J gene: TRBJ2-7
D gene: -
clone size: -
V gene: TRBV5-1
CDR3 DNA: TGCGCCAGCAGCTTGGATATTGGCAGTACCTACGAGCAGTACTTC
CDR3 protein: CASSLDIGSTYEQYF

J gene: TRBJ2-2
D gene: -
clone size: -
V gene: TRBV9
CDR3 DNA: TGTGCCAGCAGCATGAGGGAGGTGGGAGCCGGGGAGCTGTTTTTT
CDR3 protein: CASSMREVGAGELFF

J gene: TRBJ2-7
D gene: -
clone size: -
V gene: TRBV13
CDR3 DNA: TGTGCCAGCAGCCCCAGAGGAAACTCCTACGAGCAGTACTTC
CDR3 protein: CASSPRGNSYEQYF

J gene: TRBJ2-3
D gene: -
clone size: -
V gene: TRBV18
CDR3 DNA: TGTGCCAGCTCACCCAGTCCGAAAGATACGCAGTATTTT
CDR3 protein: CASSPSPKDTQYF

J gene: TRBJ1-3
D gene: -
clone size: -
V gene: TRBV28
CDR3 DNA: TGTGCCAGCAGTTCGACAAGGACGGGGCCCCCCATATATTTT
CDR3 protein: CASSSTRTGPPIYF

J gene: TRBJ2-3
D gene: -
clone size: -
V gene: TRBV6-6
CDR3 DNA: TGTGCCAGCAGTTACGAGACACAGGGGGGGACAGATACGCAGTATTTT
CDR3 protein: CASSYETQGGTDTQYF

J gene: TRBJ1-5
D gene: -
clone size: -
V gene: TRBV1
CDR3 DNA: TGCACCAGCAGCCAAGAGGAAACGGGGTTGGACAATCAGCCCCAGCATTTT
CDR3 protein: CTSSQEETGLDNQPQHF

J gene: TRBJ1-3
D gene: -
clone size: -
V gene: TRBV10-3
CDR3 DNA: TGTGCCATCAGTGGGGATTGGGGCTCTGGAAACACCATATATTTT
CDR3 protein: CAISGDWGSGNTIYF

J gene: TRBJ2-7
D gene: TRBD1
clone size: -
V gene: TRBV18
CDR3 DNA: TGTGCCAGCTCACCACCGGGACAGGGGGCCCACGAGCAGTACTTC
CDR3 protein: CASSPPGQGAHEQYF